These 3 T cell receptor beta chains originate from one sample sequenced in a study of blood T cell repertoires in COVID-19 (TCRdb year 2020). The library relied on the immunoSEQ multiplex PCR assay. TCRdb's version of the immuneACCESS table is confined to in-frame rearrangements and falls short of the full clone set. An unresolved V gene accounts for under half of the shortfall where checked; the remainder is of unknown origin. The sample table records about 670,000 clones; about 87% of these occur just once. The ten most abundant clones make up approximately 0.25% of the sample. The sample taken for sequencing was peripheral blood. The receptors stem from a woman aged 18-29 years with acute or convalescent COVID-19.

The rearrangement links TRBV6-4 to TRBJ2-3, with no clear D. Germline V lookup: CDR1 MRHNA, CDR2 SNTAGT. V was cut by 2 bases and J by 0 bases, with 9 bases left in between. The CDR3 sequence is 15 residues long. CDR3 residues: CASSDQLGSTDTQYF. Here the CDR3 DNA reads TGTGCCAGCAGTGACCAGCTCGGGAGCACAGATACGCAGTATTTT.

The rearrangement uses TRBV7-3 and TRBJ2-1; 8 bases map to TRBD2. V lost 2 bases and J lost 8; bases outside the gene matches: 2. The length of the CDR3 is 13 residues. Per the germline V gene, CDR1 is SGHTA and CDR2 is FQGTGA. In nucleotides, the CDR3 is TGTGCCAGCAGCTTAGCGGGGGGACATGAGCAGTTCTTC. Translated, it gives CASSLAGGHEQFF.

The CDR3 protein is CASSLGRGTKYGYTF. The CDR3 DNA follows: TGTGCCAGCAGCTTAGGTAGGGGTACAAAGTATGGCTACACCTTC. The chain uses TRBV13 and TRBJ1-2, with D perhaps matching TRBD1 (5 bases). Trimming removed 0 bases at V and 5 bases at J, with 13 bases between. The length of the CDR3 is 15 residues. The germline CDR1 and CDR2 sequences are PRHDT and FYEKMQ (reference sequence).